This T cell receptor beta chain was profiled in a study of shared clonotypes between healthy human individuals. The assay was immunoSEQ multiplex PCR, and TCRdb's table has in-frame clones only and misses some. The data contain roughly 850,000 clones, 96% of them singletons. Terminally differentiated effector memory CD45RA+ cells were left out of the naive CD8 fraction, which was CD45RO-negative and positively selected for CCR7. The CDR3 is 16 residues long. J was trimmed by 3 bases and V by 0 bases; bases with no gene match: 8. Germline V lookup: CDR1 MNHEY, CDR2 SVGAGI. The receptor's source is a man aged 25 to 40 in good health. This chain joins TRBV6-5 and TRBJ2-7, with 7 bases that match TRBD1. The sample was naive CD8+ T cells sorted from blood. CDR3 loop: CASSYSYPDRNYEQYF. CDR3 in DNA: TGTGCCAGCAGTTACTCTTATCCGGACAGGAACTACGAGCAGTACTTC.